The rows below give T cell receptor beta chains drawn from one sample of a study of CD8+ T cells in alopecia areata. Measured with immunoSEQ multiplex PCR; TCRdb has only the in-frame clones, and not every one. The table lists 150,000 to 200,000 clones, around 50% of them singletons, with about 14% in the top ten. Sample: CD4+ T cells sorted from blood, taken at week 0. The receptors come from a human donor with alopecia areata. Both conserved end residues are part of each CDR3. A D gene is named only where the DNA matches it firmly. Some rows have no size entry. The others give once, few or many, or a class for an expanded clone.

V gene	J gene	D gene	clone size	CDR3 DNA	CDR3 protein
TRBV5-1	TRBJ2-2	.	.	TGCGCCAGCAGCTTAGGTGAAGGGAGCGCCACCGGGGAGCTGTTTTTT	CASSLGEGSATGELFF
TRBV29-1	TRBJ2-3	.	few	TGCAGCGCCGACGTAGCGGTAGCCACAGATACGCAGTATTTT	CSADVAVATDTQYF
TRBV25-1	TRBJ2-3	TRBD1	.	TGTGCCAGCAGTGGATCGGGACAGGGCACAGATACGCAGTATTTT	CASSGSGQGTDTQYF
TRBV5-6	TRBJ2-5	.	few	TGTGCCAGCGAGTCGTGGGCGCAAGAGACCCAGTACTTC	CASESWAQETQYF
TRBV6-5	TRBJ2-7	.	.	TGTGCCAGCAGCCGAATCACCTACGAGCAGTACTTC	CASSRITYEQYF
TRBV18	TRBJ2-6	TRBD1	.	TGTGCCAGCTCACCACGGGGACAGCCGAGCTCTGGGGCCAACGTCCTGACTTTC	CASSPRGQPSSGANVLTF
TRBV29-1	TRBJ2-6	.	few	TGCAGCGTTGGCCAGGGTTCTGGGGCCAACGTCCTGACTTTC	CSVGQGSGANVLTF
TRBV5-1	TRBJ1-4	.	few	TGCGCCAGCAGCACGAACAGGGCAGCGAATGAAAAACTGTTTTTT	CASSTNRAANEKLFF
TRBV27	TRBJ1-5	.	.	TGTGCCAGCAGTCGGGGTGGTAATCTCCCCCAGCATTTT	CASSRGGNLPQHF
TRBV11-2	TRBJ1-2	TRBD1	.	TGTGCCAGCAGCCCGAAACCAGGGGGGTCTGGGTATGGCTACACCTTC	CASSPKPGGSGYGYTF
TRBV6-5	TRBJ2-3	.	.	TGTGCCAGCAGTTACTCGACGGGTCATCAGGGTACGCAGTATTTT	CASSYSTGHQGTQYF
TRBV13	TRBJ2-7	.	.	TGTGCCAGCACCGAACTAGGGACCTACGAGCAGTACTTC	CASTELGTYEQYF
TRBV30	TRBJ1-6	.	once	TGTGCCTGGAGTGTACGTCTATTCCGGGGCGTATCACCCCTCCACTTT	CAWSVRLFRGVSPLHF
TRBV30	TRBJ2-2	.	.	TGTGCCTGGACGGGACTCCTGAACACCGGGGAGCTGTTTTTT	CAWTGLLNTGELFF
TRBV29-1	TRBJ1-1	.	.	TGCAGCGTCTCCGGGCTGAACACTGAAGCTTTCTTT	CSVSGLNTEAFF
TRBV9	TRBJ1-2	TRBD1	.	TGTGCCAGCAGCAAAAACAGGGGCCCTAACTATGGCTACACCTTC	CASSKNRGPNYGYTF
TRBV4-1	TRBJ1-2	TRBD1	.	TGCGCCAGCAGCCAACCGGGACAGGCCTATGGCTACACCTTC	CASSQPGQAYGYTF
TRBV29-1	TRBJ1-2	.	.	TGCAGCGTTGGGGAGGGTCCCTATGGCTACACCTTC	CSVGEGPYGYTF
TRBV4-2	TRBJ2-2	.	few	TGTGCCAGCAGCCCAAACCAACTGCCGCTGTTGAACACCGGGGAGCTGTTTTTT	CASSPNQLPLLNTGELFF
TRBV30	TRBJ2-7	.	.	TGTGCCTGGAGTGTACTCTACGAGCAGTACTTC	CAWSVLYEQYF
TRBV4-1	TRBJ1-4	.	.	TGCGCCAGCAGCCAAGAAATCCAGGGCCGCGAAAAACTGTTTTTT	CASSQEIQGREKLFF
TRBV7-2	TRBJ1-5	.	.	TGTGCCAGCAGCTTGGGGACAATCTATCAGCCCCAGCATTTT	CASSLGTIYQPQHF
TRBV29-1	TRBJ2-5	.	.	TGCAGCGCCGACAGGATGGTGCAAGAGACCCAGTACTTC	CSADRMVQETQYF
TRBV30	TRBJ2-6	.	.	TGTGCCTGGAGCTCCCCTGGGGCCAACGTCCTGACTTTC	CAWSSPGANVLTF
TRBV27	TRBJ2-1	.	.	TGTGCCAGCAGAGACAGAGAGGCCTACAATGAGCAGTTCTTC	CASRDREAYNEQFF
TRBV4-1	TRBJ1-5	.	.	TGCGCCAGCAGCCTAAGCTCTCAGGGGTTAAATAGCAATCAGCCCCAGCATTTT	CASSLSSQGLNSNQPQHF
TRBV7-9	TRBJ1-2	TRBD1	.	TGTGCCAGCAGCACGGACAGGGCGGAGGGGCGCTATGGCTACACCTTC	CASSTDRAEGRYGYTF
TRBV7-9	TRBJ1-3	.	few	TGTGCCAGCAGCTTAATCGGAAACACCATATATTTT	CASSLIGNTIYF
TRBV5-6	TRBJ1-1	.	.	TGTGCCAGCAGACCTTCAGGGCGAAACATGAACACTGAAGCTTTCTTT	CASRPSGRNMNTEAFF
TRBV29-1	TRBJ2-5	.	.	TGCAGCGTTGGTAAGCGCCAAGAGACCCAGTACTTC	CSVGKRQETQYF
TRBV5-1	TRBJ2-5	.	few	TGCGCCAGCAGCTCGGGACTCGGGGGGCCGGAGACCCAGTACTTC	CASSSGLGGPETQYF
TRBV4-1	TRBJ1-6	.	.	TGCGCCAGCAGCCAGAACCAGGCGGGAGGGACTTCACCCCTCCACTTT	CASSQNQAGGTSPLHF
TRBV29-1	TRBJ2-1	.	medium-sized	TGCAGCGTTGAAGATCGAACAGGGCATGAGCAGTTCTTC	CSVEDRTGHEQFF
TRBV14	TRBJ2-5	.	.	TGTGCCAGCAGCCAAGTTCTTGGGAGACAAGAGACCCAGTACTTC	CASSQVLGRQETQYF
TRBV29-1	TRBJ2-1	.	.	TGCAGCGTTGAAGAAAGTCAGGACAATGAGCAGTTCTTC	CSVEESQDNEQFF
TRBV4-2	TRBJ1-2	.	few	TGTGCCAGCAGCCAACAGGGATCCCGATCTAACTATGGCTACACCTTC	CASSQQGSRSNYGYTF
TRBV5-1	TRBJ2-7	.	few	TGCGCCAGCAGCCCCGGGGAGTCCTACGAGCAGTACTTC	CASSPGESYEQYF
TRBV15	TRBJ2-5	.	.	TGTGCCACCAGCAGAGTGTTGGGTCGGCAAGAGACCCAGTACTTC	CATSRVLGRQETQYF
TRBV5-1	TRBJ1-1	.	.	TGCGCCAGCAGCTTGGCGCCCCTAGGGGAGAACACTGAAGCTTTCTTT	CASSLAPLGENTEAFF
TRBV5-1	TRBJ2-7	.	.	TGCGCCAGCAGCGGAGGGGGCTTCGAGCAGTACTTC	CASSGGGFEQYF
TRBV30	TRBJ1-5	.	.	TGTGCCTGGGGTCCACAGACTTCTCTCAATCAGCCCCAGCATTTT	CAWGPQTSLNQPQHF
TRBV4-1	TRBJ2-7	.	.	TGCGCCAGCAGCCGATATCAGGGCTCCTACGAGCAGTACTTC	CASSRYQGSYEQYF
TRBV5-6	TRBJ1-1	.	few	TGTGCCAGCAGCTTTGGGTTCCAGAACACTGAAGCTTTCTTT	CASSFGFQNTEAFF
TRBV15	TRBJ1-1	TRBD1	.	TGTGCCACCTCAAGAGGGGGGACAGTTACGATCTTCTTT	CATSRGGTVTIFF
TRBV7-2	TRBJ1-2	.	few	TGTGCCAGCAATAAGGCTAAAGGGCTAAGGATGGCTGATGGCTACACCTTC	CASNKAKGLRMADGYTF
TRBV25-1	TRBJ1-4	.	.	TGTGCCAGCAGTGAATCGGTAGGGAGCCCGAGGGTGTTTTTT	CASSESVGSPRVFF
TRBV5-1	TRBJ2-2	.	.	TGCGCCAGCAGCTTTTCGCTCATGGACCTGACAGGCCAAAACACCGGGGAGCTGTTTTTT	CASSFSLMDLTGQNTGELFF
TRBV14	TRBJ1-2	.	.	TGTGCCAGCAGCCAAGATGTGGGCTATGGCTACACCTTC	CASSQDVGYGYTF
TRBV15	TRBJ1-6	.	few	TGTGCCACCAGCAGAGGGAATAATTCACCCCTCCACTTT	CATSRGNNSPLHF
TRBV6-1	TRBJ2-7	.	.	TGTGCCAGCAGTGAAGCTGTTACTGCTGAGGGACTTTACGAGCAGTACTTC	CASSEAVTAEGLYEQYF
TRBV30	TRBJ1-5	TRBD1	.	TGTGCCTGGGCTCGACAGGGAGGGGATCAGCCCCAGCATTTT	CAWARQGGDQPQHF
TRBV7-9	TRBJ1-1	.	.	TGTGCCAGCAGCACAGGGATCAACACTGAAGCTTTCTTT	CASSTGINTEAFF
TRBV15	TRBJ2-3	TRBD2	few	TGTGCCACCAGCAGAGATACGGGAGCGGGGGCCCGGGATACGCAGTATTTT	CATSRDTGAGARDTQYF
TRBV7-9	TRBJ1-1	.	.	TGTGCCAGCAGCTTAAGGAGGGATTCCATGAACACTGAAGCTTTCTTT	CASSLRRDSMNTEAFF
TRBV18	TRBJ1-5	.	.	TGTGCCAGCTCACCGAATCGTGATCAGCCCCAGCATTTT	CASSPNRDQPQHF
TRBV14	TRBJ2-1	TRBD2	many	TGTGCCAGCAGCCACCCTCTTGGGCGCGGGGGATACAATGAGCAGTTCTTC	CASSHPLGRGGYNEQFF
TRBV29-1	TRBJ1-1	.	few	TGCAGCGACATCACAGGGTTGAACACTGAAGCTTTCTTT	CSDITGLNTEAFF
TRBV4-2	TRBJ2-5	.	few	TGTGCCAGCAGCCAAGAGGCGGGGTCGGCCCAGTACTTC	CASSQEAGSAQYF
TRBV29-1	TRBJ2-3	.	.	TGCAGCGTGACGGAGGGCTCCAGGGATACGCAGTATTTT	CSVTEGSRDTQYF